The 29 T cell receptor beta chains below were found in one sample sequenced in a study of vaccination effects on CD4 cells after COVID-19. Around day 10 of culture, CD4+ T cells were separated out. Sequencing used immunoSEQ multiplex PCR; TCRdb keeps in-frame clones, though not all of them. Found here are about 58,000 clones, roughly 80% of them singletons; the top ten hold roughly 3%. Their cognate antigens are unknown. The sample here was CD4+ T cells from PBMCs cultured without peptide, taken before COVID-19 vaccination. Receptors were obtained from a human donor who received a COVID-19 vaccine.

This clone was seen more than once but under ten times. The genes are TRBV5-5 and TRBJ2-7; tentatively, D is TRBD1 or TRBD2 (5 bases each). This CDR3 is 14 amino acids long. The germline V and J ends were trimmed by 4 bases and 0 bases, with 11 bases remaining between them. The V gene's germline CDR1 is SGHKS and CDR2 YYEKEE (reference sequence). CDR3 residues: CASSNHGASYEQYV. The DNA for the CDR3 is TGTGCCAGCAGCAACCACGGGGCCTCCTACGAGCAGTACGTC.

Only a few counts were recorded for this clone. The J gene is TRBJ1-6, the V gene TRBV27; 7 bases agree with TRBD1. V dropped 10 bases and J dropped 1; count of bases not matched to a gene: 10. Germline values: CDR1 MNHEY, CDR2 SMNVEV (reference sequence). The CDR3 contains 16 residues. The CDR3 bases are TGTGCCACAACACCGAGACAGGGTTCCTATAATTCACCCCTCCACTTT. Translated: CATTPRQGSYNSPLHF.

The chain recombines TRBV6-4 with TRBJ1-6; a possible D gene is TRBD1 (5 bases). The CDR3 spans 15 residues. Germline lookup yields CDR1 MRHNA and CDR2 SNTAGT. The V gene lost 3 bases and the J gene lost 6 bases, with 12 bases spanning the gap. Written as DNA, the CDR3 is TGTGCCAGCAGTGAGACAGCAGGGAGTAATTCACCCCTCCACTTT. Translating it yields CASSETAGSNSPLHF.

The V and J genes are TRBV10-1 and TRBJ1-2, with 8 nucleotides matching TRBD1. The CDR3 covers 13 residues. V gave up 2 bases and J gave up 8 bases; unmatched junction bases: 4. CDR1 and CDR2 from the germline V gene are WNHNN and SYGVQD (reference sequence). The CDR3: CASSETGGLGYTF. In DNA form, the CDR3 reads TGCGCCAGCAGTGAGACAGGGGGATTGGGCTACACCTTC.

The rearrangement links TRBV5-1 to TRBJ1-2; D is undetermined. Trimming took 7 bases from V and 0 from J, leaving 10 bases between them. Germline assignment: CDR1 SGHRS and CDR2 YFSETQ. The CDR3 is made up of 13 amino acids. CDR3 bases: TGCGCCAGCTATGACCCCCCTAACTATGGCTACACCTTC. This translates into CASYDPPNYGYTF.

The chain combines TRBV7-9 with TRBJ2-2; no firm D call. V lost 4 bases to trimming and J lost 2 bases, with 14 bases between them. CDR1 is SEHNR, CDR2 FQNEAQ, per germline (reference sequence). This CDR3 region has 16 residues. CDR3 loop: CASSYDSVINTGELFF. CDR3 nucleotides: TGTGCCAGCAGCTACGATAGTGTCATCAACACCGGGGAGCTGTTTTTT.

This sequence joins TRBV5-1 and TRBJ2-7; tentatively, D is TRBD2 (6 bases). V was clipped by 4 bases and J by 5 bases, with 16 bases between them. Germline V gene sequence: CDR1 SGHRS, CDR2 YFSETQ. This CDR3 is built from 14 residues. CDR3 amino acids: CASSHGDSGDEQYV. The DNA of the CDR3 is TGCGCCAGCAGCCATGGGGACTCGGGAGACGAGCAGTACGTC.

The chain has TRBV5-1 and TRBJ1-1; 8 bases are a match to TRBD1. V was pared by 3 bases and J by 4 bases, with 5 bases of the junction left unmatched. The CDR3 consists of 14 residues. Per germline, CDR1 SGHRS and CDR2 YFSETQ. The CDR3 DNA is TGCGCCAGCAGCTATTACAGGGGGGGCACTGAAGCTTTCTTT. Its translation: CASSYYRGGTEAFF.

In DNA form, the CDR3 reads TGTGCCAGCAGCGCGACGGGACCGGATGGCTATGGCTACACCTTC. Encoded protein: CASSATGPDGYGYTF. The J gene is TRBJ1-2, the V gene TRBV7-2, with TRBD1 as a possible D gene (5 bases). This CDR3 region has 15 residues. V gave up 5 bases and J gave up 4 bases, with 17 bases separating them. Germline V lookup: CDR1 SGHTA, CDR2 FQGNSA.

This clone has just one count. The rearrangement links TRBV11-2 to TRBJ2-2, with 7 bases fitting TRBD2. The CDR3 sequence is 15 residues long. Germline CDR1 SGHAT, CDR2 FQNNGV. Unmatched junction bases numbered 7, after V lost 5 bases and J lost 4 bases. The CDR3 here is CASSPAGVGTGELFF. The CDR3 DNA follows: TGTGCCAGCAGCCCCGCGGGGGTAGGCACCGGGGAGCTGTTTTTT. The variable domain in full, with the rest retrieved from reference TRBV11-2 and TRBJ2-2, is EAGVAQSPRYKIIEKRQSVAFWCNPISGHATLYWYQQILGQGPKLLIQFQNNGVVDDSQLPKDRFSAERLKGVDSTLKIQPAKLEDSAVYLCASSPAGVGTGELFFGEGSRLTVL.

The V and J genes are TRBV9 and TRBJ1-1; TRBD1 might be the D (5 bases). The CDR3 is 14 residues long. The germline V and J ends were trimmed by 0 bases and 4 bases, with 10 bases remaining between them. Germline-derived CDR1 and CDR2 are SGDLS and YYNGEE. This CDR3 is CASSVVGQITEAFF. The CDR3, as DNA: TGTGCCAGCAGCGTAGTGGGGCAGATCACTGAAGCTTTCTTT.

The chain links TRBV2 to TRBJ2-1; D remains ambiguous. Trimming left V 7 bases short and J 4 bases short, with 14 bases between. The CDR3 sequence is 14 residues long. Germline values: CDR1 SNHLY, CDR2 FYNNEI. The CDR3 sequence is CASTQGMTYNEQFF. The CDR3 coding sequence is TGTGCCAGCACACAAGGGATGACTTACAATGAGCAGTTCTTC.

The gene calls are TRBV7-6 and TRBJ1-1, with D unclear. CDR3 length: 15 residues. Looked up from germline, CDR1 is SGHVS and CDR2 is FNYEAQ. With 0 bases removed from V and 1 base from J, the gap between germline ends came to 9 bases. In DNA, the CDR3 is TGTGCCAGCAGCTTAGCCTTAGCACAGAACACTGAAGCTTTCTTT. Translating it yields CASSLALAQNTEAFF.

J is TRBJ2-7 and V is TRBV5-1; D possibly corresponds to TRBD1 (5 bases). Trimming pared 0 bases from V and 2 bases from J, leaving 6 bases between. Per the germline V gene, CDR1 is SGHRS and CDR2 is YFSETQ. The CDR3 is made up of 13 amino acids. CDR3 sequence reads: CASSLEGTYEQYV. Here the CDR3 DNA reads TGCGCCAGCAGCTTGGAGGGGACCTACGAGCAGTACGTC.

The rearrangement joins TRBV2 to TRBJ2-5, with D unresolved. The ends were cut back, 1 base at V and 5 bases at J, with 2 bases in the middle. The length of the CDR3 is 11 residues. Germline V gene lookup returns CDR1 SNHLY and CDR2 FYNNEI. The chain's CDR3 is CASSEEETQYF. The CDR3 coding sequence is TGTGCCAGCAGTGAAGAGGAGACCCAGTACTTC.

This clone showed up just once. The J gene is TRBJ1-3, the V gene TRBV5-1, with D perhaps matching TRBD1 (6 bases). The germline V gene has CDR1 SGHRS and CDR2 YFSETQ. V gave up 4 bases and J gave up 0 bases, with 8 bases separating them. The CDR3 is 14 residues long. The CDR3 bases are TGCGCCAGCAGCCCGACAGGCTCTGGAAACACCATATATTTT. It is translated as CASSPTGSGNTIYF.

This clone was seen a few times. This rearrangement joins TRBV19 to TRBJ1-6; weak D call: TRBD1 (6 bases). The germline CDR1 and CDR2 sequences are LNHDA and SQIVND (reference sequence). V lost 5 bases, J lost 8 bases, and 19 bases lay in between. This CDR3 contains 16 residues. CDR3 loop: CASSGSGAYPYSPLHF. The CDR3 nucleotides read TGTGCCAGTAGTGGGTCAGGGGCTTACCCATATTCACCCCTCCACTTT.

The V and J genes are TRBV6-2 or TRBV6-3 and TRBJ1-1; no clear D gene. Per the germline V gene, CDR1 is MNHEY and CDR2 is SVGEGT. V was clipped by 6 bases and J by 1 base, with 9 bases between them. The CDR3 covers 13 residues. CDR3: CASSQQRNTEAFF. DNA of the CDR3: TGTGCCAGCAGCCAACAGAGGAACACTGAAGCTTTCTTT.

About this clone itself: Sequence at one end of the junction differs from germline and may be a read error. The chain couples TRBV5-1 to TRBJ1-4; the D gene is possibly TRBD1 (6 bases). From germline, CDR1 is SGHRS and CDR2 YFSETQ. The CDR3 loop spans 14 amino acids. The CDR3 loop reads CASGAGTTNEKLFF. The CDR3 DNA follows: TGCGCCAGCGGGGCCGGGACAACAAATGAAAAACTGTTTTTT.

The CDR3 DNA reads as TGTGCCAGCAGCGCTAGACAGGGGTACACTGAAGCTTTCTTT. This codes for CASSARQGYTEAFF. J is TRBJ1-1 and V is TRBV6-5, with 8 bases lining up with TRBD1. The length of the CDR3 is 14 residues. Trimming took 6 bases from V and 3 from J; bases not matched to a gene: 6. Looked up from germline, CDR1 is MNHEY and CDR2 is SVGAGI.

V gene TRBV19 combines with J gene TRBJ1-2; D perhaps matches TRBD1 (5 bases). Trimming stripped 7 bases from V and 3 bases from J, with 15 bases between. CDR1 and CDR2 (germline): LNHDA, SQIVND (reference sequence). The CDR3 loop spans 14 amino acids. The CDR3 protein is CASMGSLGDYGYTF. The CDR3 DNA follows: TGTGCCAGTATGGGATCTTTGGGGGACTATGGCTACACCTTC. Full variable domain (rest looked up from reference TRBV19 and TRBJ1-2): DGGITQSPKYLFRKEGQNVTLSCEQNLNHDAMYWYRQDPGQGLRLIYYSQIVNDFQKGDIAEGYSVSREKKESFPLTVTSAQKNPTAFYLCASMGSLGDYGYTFGSGTRLTVV.

The genes are TRBV27 and TRBJ1-2; perhaps TRBD1 as D (6 bases). CDR1 is MNHEY, CDR2 SMNVEV, per germline (reference sequence). V was trimmed by 3 bases and J by 5 bases, leaving 10 bases between them. This CDR3 has 13 amino acids. CDR3 sequence: CASSFRGGYGYTF. The CDR3, as DNA: TGTGCCAGCAGTTTTCGAGGGGGATATGGCTACACCTTC.

The rearrangement uses TRBV5-8 and TRBJ2-1; D not resolved. The CDR3 consists of 16 residues. V gave up 1 base and J gave up 7 bases, with 18 bases separating them. Germline V gives CDR1 SGHTS, CDR2 YDEGEE. In DNA form, the CDR3 reads TGTGCCAGCAGCTTGTCCCTAGTTTTAGTAGTAAATGAGCAGTTCTTC. It encodes CASSLSLVLVVNEQFF. Variable domain in full (rest from reference TRBV5-8 and TRBJ2-1): EAGVTQSPTHLIKTRGQQATLRCSPISGHTSVYWYQQALGLGLQFLLWYDEGEERNRGNFPPRFSGRQFPNYSSELNVNALELEDSALYLCASSLSLVLVVNEQFFGPGTRLTVL.

V gene TRBV12-5 combines with J gene TRBJ1-5; no definite D call. This CDR3 region has 15 residues. Germline values: CDR1 LGHNT, CDR2 FRNRAP. Trimming left V 4 bases short and J 0 bases short, with 10 bases between. CDR3 sequence reads: CASGSGLASNQPQHF. In DNA form, the CDR3 reads TGTGCTAGTGGTTCCGGACTGGCTAGCAATCAGCCCCAGCATTTT.

The rearrangement links TRBV7-9 to TRBJ1-1; D not certain. The germline CDR1 and CDR2 sequences are SEHNR and FQNEAQ (reference sequence). This CDR3 is 14 amino acids long. V dropped 2 bases and J dropped 0 bases, with 7 bases sitting between them. CDR3 amino acids: CASSLNLLNTEAFF. As DNA, the CDR3 is TGTGCCAGCAGCTTAAACCTACTGAACACTGAAGCTTTCTTT.

The V and J genes are TRBV6-2 or TRBV6-3 and TRBJ1-3; no clear D gene. CDR3 length: 15 residues. With 2 bases removed from V and 0 bases from J, the gap between germline ends came to 8 bases. Germline loops: CDR1 MNHEY, CDR2 SVGEGT. The CDR3 sequence is CASSYGYSSGNTIYF. The CDR3 coding sequence is TGTGCCAGCAGTTACGGGTACAGCTCTGGAAACACCATATATTTT.

The chain uses TRBV2 and TRBJ2-3; D possibly corresponds to TRBD2 (6 bases). The length of the CDR3 is 16 residues. V was clipped by 3 bases and J by 2 bases, with 15 bases between them. Germline CDR1 is SNHLY and CDR2 is FYNNEI. As DNA, the CDR3 is TGTGCCAGCAGTGAGGGTGGCGGGGTGAACACAGATACGCAGTATTTT. It yields the protein CASSEGGGVNTDTQYF.

The V call is TRBV19, the J call TRBJ1-2, with 9 positions matching TRBD1. The CDR3 contains 14 residues. The ends lost 5 bases at V and 6 bases at J; junction bases unmatched: 7. Germline values: CDR1 LNHDA, CDR2 SQIVND (reference sequence). CDR3 amino acids: CASSEGQGRHGYTF. The CDR3 DNA follows: TGTGCCAGTAGTGAGGGACAGGGCCGCCATGGCTACACCTTC.

This clone has just one count. The chain recombines TRBV28 with TRBJ1-2, with 7 nucleotides matching TRBD1. Germline CDR1 MDHEN, CDR2 SYDVKM. The CDR3 spans 13 residues. V lost 2 bases, J lost 7 bases, and 4 bases stayed unmatched. CDR3 sequence: CASSLKTGIGYTF. The CDR3 DNA follows: TGTGCCAGCAGTTTAAAGACAGGGATTGGCTACACCTTC.